The 23 T cell receptor beta chains below come from one sample, sequenced in a study of blood T cell repertoires in COVID-19. Using immunoSEQ multiplex PCR, the repertoire was profiled, and TCRdb retains in-frame clones only, with some absent. The sample carries 25,000 to 35,000 clones, about 90% recorded once. The specimen sequenced was peripheral blood. These receptors originate from a human donor with active COVID-19. The donor label of this sample is uncertain.

The V and J genes are TRBV29-1 and TRBJ1-5; 9 nucleotides align to TRBD1. With V trimmed by 0 bases and J by 3 bases, 9 bases remained unmatched. The germline CDR1 and CDR2 sequences are SQVTM and ANQGSEA. The CDR3 covers 17 residues. The CDR3 sequence: CSVEDRRDRDDNQPQHF. Written as DNA, the CDR3 is TGCAGCGTTGAAGATCGGCGGGACAGGGACGACAATCAGCCCCAGCATTTT.

This CDR3 is CASSDRTGRWETQYF. The CDR3 DNA sequence: TGTGCCAGCAGTGATAGGACAGGGCGGTGGGAGACCCAGTACTTC. The chain is built from TRBV25-1 and TRBJ2-5; 8 bases align to TRBD1. Germline V gives CDR1 MGHDK, CDR2 SYGVNS. After removal of 3 bases from V and 5 bases from J, the junction contained 8 bases not matched to a gene. CDR3 length equals 15 residues.

The rearrangement links TRBV19 to TRBJ2-3; 10 bases align to TRBD2. Germline CDR1 and CDR2: LNHDA and SQIVND (reference sequence). The V gene end was trimmed by 4 bases and the J gene end by 0 bases; junction bases not matched to a gene: 1. This CDR3 has 15 residues. Written as DNA, the CDR3 is TGTGCCAGTAGTACGACTAGCGGGAGCACAGATACGCAGTATTTT. Translated: CASSTTSGSTDTQYF.

J is TRBJ1-6 and V is TRBV11-2; D not certain. V was clipped by 0 bases and J by 10 bases, with 7 bases between them. The CDR3 is made up of 13 amino acids. The V gene's germline CDR1 is SGHAT and CDR2 FQNNGV. The CDR3 DNA reads as TGTGCCAGCAGCTTAGATCGCACATCACCCCTCCACTTT. It is translated as CASSLDRTSPLHF.

The J gene is TRBJ1-4, the V gene TRBV4-1, with 8 bases aligning to TRBD1. Germline V lookup: CDR1 MGHRA, CDR2 YSYEKL. The CDR3 is made up of 15 amino acids. Trimming at V came to 0 bases and at J to 8 bases, leaving 5 bases not matched to a gene. Here the CDR3 DNA reads TGCGCCAGCAGCCAAGAGGCAGGGGGCGGGGAAAAACTGTTTTTT. Protein: CASSQEAGGGEKLFF.

This clone has a handful of counts. V and J are TRBV4-3 and TRBJ2-7, with a weak D call TRBD2 (6 bases). V dropped 3 bases and J dropped 1 base, with 13 bases sitting between them. CDR3 size: 15 residues. CDR1 is LGHNA, CDR2 YSLEER, per germline. CDR3 loop: CASSQALEGSYEQYF. As DNA, the CDR3 is TGCGCCAGCAGCCAGGCCCTGGAGGGGTCCTACGAGCAGTACTTC.

The chain uses TRBV13 and TRBJ2-7; 9 nucleotides match TRBD2. Germline-derived CDR1 and CDR2 are PRHDT and FYEKMQ (reference sequence). The length of the CDR3 is 14 residues. J gave up 3 bases and V 3 bases, and 3 bases lay outside the gene matches. CDR3 DNA: TGTGCCAGCAGCTTTCCTAGCGGGGACTACGAGCAGTACTTC. It codes for CASSFPSGDYEQYF.

The chain combines TRBV7-2 with TRBJ2-2; D remains ambiguous. The V and J ends lost 4 bases and 3 bases respectively, with 3 bases between them. The CDR3 is 12 amino acids. CDR1 is SGHTA, CDR2 FQGNSA, per germline. The chain's CDR3 is CASSSYTGELFF. In nucleotides, the CDR3 is TGTGCCAGCAGCTCCTACACCGGGGAGCTGTTTTTT.

This clone was counted a few times. The rearrangement joins TRBV5-5 to TRBJ2-1, with D perhaps TRBD1 (5 bases). Germline V gene sequence: CDR1 SGHKS, CDR2 YYEKEE (reference sequence). The CDR3 sequence is 14 residues long. Trimming left V 0 bases short and J 6 bases short, with 10 bases between. The CDR3 coding sequence is TGTGCCAGCAGCTTGGAAGGGGTCGGCAATGAGCAGTTCTTC. As protein: CASSLEGVGNEQFF.

The chain couples TRBV28 to TRBJ2-1, with D unclear. The CDR3 loop spans 15 amino acids. CDR1 MDHEN and CDR2 SYDVKM come from the germline V gene. Trimming pared 4 bases from V and 2 bases from J, leaving 12 bases between. CDR3 region: CASSSGTRAYNEQFF. DNA for the CDR3: TGTGCCAGCAGTTCGGGTACCCGGGCCTACAATGAGCAGTTCTTC.

This chain connects TRBV24-1 to TRBJ2-1; the match to TRBD2 covers 7 bases. The CDR3 is 16 residues long. CDR1 is KGHDR, CDR2 SFDVKD, per germline. Trimming at V came to 4 bases and at J to 0 bases, leaving 5 bases not matched to a gene. CDR3: CATSDSGTNSYNEQFF. DNA for the CDR3: TGTGCCACCAGTGACAGCGGGACCAACTCCTACAATGAGCAGTTCTTC.

The chain recombines TRBV7-2 with TRBJ2-2; D is possibly TRBD2 (6 bases). The CDR3 contains 16 residues. V lost 1 base and J lost 0, with 9 bases in between. Germline V lookup: CDR1 SGHTA, CDR2 FQGNSA. CDR3: CASSLDAGSNTGELFF. The CDR3 DNA reads as TGTGCCAGCAGCTTAGACGCGGGATCGAACACCGGGGAGCTGTTTTTT. Filled out from reference TRBV7-2 and TRBJ2-2, the complete variable domain reads GAGVSQSPSNKVTEKGKDVELRCDPISGHTALYWYRQSLGQGLEFLIYFQGNSAPDKSGLPSDRFSAERTGGSVSTLTIQRTQQEDSAVYLCASSLDAGSNTGELFFGEGSRLTVL.

This sequence joins TRBV2 and TRBJ1-2, with TRBD1 identical over 9 bases. V was pared by 6 bases and J by 4 bases, with 6 bases of the junction left unmatched. This CDR3 region has 14 residues. Germline assignment: CDR1 SNHLY and CDR2 FYNNEI. The CDR3 reads CASRSQTGGYGYTF. The CDR3 DNA reads as TGTGCCAGCAGGAGCCAGACAGGGGGCTATGGCTACACCTTC.

The V and J genes are TRBV12-3 or TRBV12-4 and TRBJ2-3; 8 bases are shared with TRBD1. This CDR3 region has 12 residues. V gave up 6 bases and J gave up 7 bases; unmatched junction bases: 3. The CDR3 DNA follows: TGTGCCAGCAGAACAGGGGGGAATACGCAGTATTTT. Translated, it gives CASRTGGNTQYF.

This chain uses TRBV2 with TRBJ1-5; D remains ambiguous. CDR1 is SNHLY and CDR2 is FYNNEI in the germline V gene. V was clipped by 6 bases and J by 4 bases, with 10 bases between them. The CDR3 spans 13 residues. The CDR3 sequence: CASSPARNQPQHF. The CDR3 DNA sequence: TGTGCCAGCAGCCCCGCGAGGAATCAGCCCCAGCATTTT. Using reference TRBV2 and TRBJ1-5 for the parts outside the CDR3, the full variable domain is EPEVTQTPSHQVTQMGQEVILRCVPISNHLYFYWYRQILGQKVEFLVSFYNNEISEKSEIFDDQFSVERPDGSNFTLKIRSTKLEDSAMYFCASSPARNQPQHFGDGTRLSIL.

This chain joins TRBV28 and TRBJ2-1; a weak D match, TRBD1 (5 bases). Trimming pared 2 bases from V and 0 bases from J, leaving 23 bases between. Germline V lookup: CDR1 MDHEN, CDR2 SYDVKM. CDR3 length equals 20 residues. The chain's CDR3 is CASSLNRTIQENRSYNEQFF. The CDR3 DNA reads TGTGCCAGCAGTTTAAACCGGACGATACAGGAGAATCGCTCCTACAATGAGCAGTTCTTC. The full variable domain, in which reference TRBV28 and TRBJ2-1 provide the parts outside the CDR3, is DVKVTQSSRYLVKRTGEKVFLECVQDMDHENMFWYRQDPGLGLRLIYFSYDVKMKEKGDIPEGYSVSREKKERFSLILESASTNQTSMYLCASSLNRTIQENRSYNEQFFGPGTRLTVL.

This clone was found once. This rearrangement joins TRBV28 to TRBJ1-5; D is uncertain. With 4 bases removed from V and 1 base from J, the gap between germline ends came to 8 bases. Germline CDR1 is MDHEN and CDR2 is SYDVKM. The CDR3 is made up of 14 amino acids. The CDR3 is CASSSDTSNQPQHF. CDR3 bases: TGTGCCAGCAGTTCCGACACCAGCAATCAGCCCCAGCATTTT.

The J gene is TRBJ2-2, the V gene TRBV9; weak D call: TRBD2 (6 bases). Trimming shortened V by 0 bases and J by 6 bases, and 15 bases separated the two germline ends. This CDR3 comprises 16 residues. Germline CDR1 reads SGDLS; CDR2 reads YYNGEE. The CDR3 DNA follows: TGTGCCAGCAGCGTAGCGTCTACTAGCAAATCCGGGGAGCTGTTTTTT. This codes for CASSVASTSKSGELFF.

The rearrangement uses TRBV9 and TRBJ1-3, with D tentatively TRBD1 (6 bases). Germline assignment: CDR1 SGDLS and CDR2 YYNGEE. V dropped 2 bases and J dropped 2 bases, with 11 bases sitting between them. There are 15 residues in the CDR3. The CDR3 is CASSVRTDPGNTIYF. CDR3 in DNA: TGTGCCAGCAGCGTGCGGACAGACCCTGGAAACACCATATATTTT. The full variable domain, completed using reference TRBV9 and TRBJ1-3, is DSGVTQTPKHLITATGQRVTLRCSPRSGDLSVYWYQQSLDQGLQFLIQYYNGEERAKGNILERFSAQQFPDLHSELNLSSLELGDSALYFCASSVRTDPGNTIYFGEGSWLTVV.

J is TRBJ2-2 and V is TRBV6-5; no reliable D call. CDR3 length: 12 amino acids. Trimming left V 2 bases short and J 8 bases short, with 6 bases between. Germline V gives CDR1 MNHEY, CDR2 SVGAGI. For the CDR3, the DNA is TGTGCCAGCAGTTACCCCAGGGGGGAGCTGTTTTTT. Amino acid sequence: CASSYPRGELFF.

The chain is built from TRBV25-1 and TRBJ2-7; 7 bases agree with TRBD1. V gave up 3 bases and J gave up 3 bases; unmatched junction bases: 11. This CDR3 comprises 16 residues. The V gene's germline CDR1 is MGHDK and CDR2 SYGVNS. CDR3 amino acids: CASSELETGSGYEQYF. CDR3 sequence (DNA): TGTGCCAGCAGTGAGTTGGAGACAGGGAGCGGCTACGAGCAGTACTTC.

The chain joins TRBV3-1 (or the pseudogene TRBV3-2) to TRBJ2-3, with D possibly matching TRBD1 (6 bases). In germline, CDR1 is LGHDT, CDR2 YNNKEL (reference sequence). Trimming removed 0 bases from V and 4 bases from J, with 11 bases in between. The CDR3 extends over 15 amino acids. The CDR3 region has the DNA TGTGCCAGCAGCCAAGATAACGCAGGGGCAGATACGCAGTATTTT. It encodes CASSQDNAGADTQYF.

The V gene is TRBV18, the J gene TRBJ2-5; D gene ambiguous. Between the trimmed V and J ends, which lost 9 bases and 5 bases, there was a span of 10 bases. The germline CDR1 and CDR2 sequences are KGHSH and LQKENI. This CDR3 has 11 residues. CDR3 coding DNA: TGTGCCAGTTCGGGTGCGGAGACCCAGTACTTC. This encodes CASSGAETQYF. Full variable domain (remainder filled in from reference TRBV18 and TRBJ2-5): NAGVMQNPRHLVRRRGQEARLRCSPMKGHSHVYWYRQLPEEGLKFMVYLQKENIIDESGMPKERFSAEFPKEGPSILRIQQVVRGDSAAYFCASSGAETQYFGPGTRLLVL.